This T cell receptor (beta chain) is drawn from a study of T-cell memory formation after mild COVID-19. Study-level points and caveats: CD4+ contracting clones were mainly CM and EM; CD8+ ones, EMRA.

The V and J ends lost 5 bases and 6 bases, in that order; junction bases with no gene match: 8. The CDR3 runs to 15 residues. TCRdb itself ran the 5' RACE reads through MiXCR, one entry per CDR3 protein. The table includes approximately 490,000 distinct CDR3 sequences, over 20% detected once. Concerning this clonotype: What it recognizes is unknown.

The chain joins TRBV12-3 or TRBV12-4 to TRBJ2-5; TRBD2 aligns across 11 bases. This clonotype was sampled from an adult woman who had mild COVID-19 (a few samples of this study predate the infection). Cell type and time point are not known. Specimen: PBMCs or a T cell subset sorted from them (not recorded which). The CDR3 spells CASSPGTSGPKTQYF. Here the CDR3 DNA reads TGTGCCAGCAGTCCTGGGACTAGCGGCCCAAAGACCCAGTACTTC.